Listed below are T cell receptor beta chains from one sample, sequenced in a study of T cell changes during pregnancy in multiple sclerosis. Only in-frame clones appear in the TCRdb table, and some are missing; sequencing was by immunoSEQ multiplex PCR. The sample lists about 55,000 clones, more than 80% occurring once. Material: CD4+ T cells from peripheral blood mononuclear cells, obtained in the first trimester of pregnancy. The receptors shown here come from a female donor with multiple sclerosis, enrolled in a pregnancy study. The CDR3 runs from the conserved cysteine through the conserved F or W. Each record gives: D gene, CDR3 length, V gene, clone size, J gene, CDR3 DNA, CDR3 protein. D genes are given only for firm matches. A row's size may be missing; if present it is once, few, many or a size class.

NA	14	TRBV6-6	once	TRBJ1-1	TGTGCCAGCAGTTATTTTTCCAGGGGCACTGAAGCTTTCTTT	CASSYFSRGTEAFF
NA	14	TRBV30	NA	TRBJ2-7	TGTGCCTGGAGTTCACAGGGTCCCCCCTACGAGCAGTACTTC	CAWSSQGPPYEQYF
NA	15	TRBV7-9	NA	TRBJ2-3	TGTGCCAGCAGCGGAGGGGGGGTGAGGACAGATACGCAGTATTTT	CASSGGGVRTDTQYF
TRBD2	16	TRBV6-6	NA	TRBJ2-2	TGTGCCAGCAGTTACTCCGGGACTAGCACTGCTGGGGAGCTGTTTTTT	CASSYSGTSTAGELFF
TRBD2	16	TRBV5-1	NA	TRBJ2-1	TGCGCCAGCAGCTTATCCGGGACTAGCGGTACCGGCGGTTTGTTCTTC	CASSLSGTSGTGGLFF
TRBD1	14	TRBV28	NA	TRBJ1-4	TGTGCCAGCAGTTTCTCCGGGACAGGGAAAAAACTGTTTTTT	CASSFSGTGKKLFF
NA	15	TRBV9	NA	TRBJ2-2	TGTGCCAGCAGCCGCGACAGCCACAACACCGGGGAGCTGTTTTTT	CASSRDSHNTGELFF
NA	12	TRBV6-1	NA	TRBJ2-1	TGTGCCAGCAGTGTGGGCATCTATGAGCAGTTCTTC	CASSVGIYEQFF
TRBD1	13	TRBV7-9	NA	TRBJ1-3	TGTGCCAGCAGCTCGGACAGGGTTGACACCATATATTTT	CASSSDRVDTIYF
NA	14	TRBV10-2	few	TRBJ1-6	TGCGCCAGCTATACAGGGAACAGTAATTCACCCCTCCACTTT	CASYTGNSNSPLHF
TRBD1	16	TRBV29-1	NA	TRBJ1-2	TGCAGCGCCGACCTGAAAATATCCGGGACAGGATATGGCTACACCTTC	CSADLKISGTGYGYTF
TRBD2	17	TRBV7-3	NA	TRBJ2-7	TGTGCCAGCAGCGAAGGACTAGCGGGATGGACCTCCTACGAGCAGTACTTC	CASSEGLAGWTSYEQYF
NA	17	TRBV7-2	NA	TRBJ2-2	TGTGCCAGCAGCTTATTTGGTTGGCAGTTGAACACCGGGGAGCTGTTTTTT	CASSLFGWQLNTGELFF
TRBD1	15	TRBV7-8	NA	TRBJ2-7	TGTGCCAGCAGCGTGGACAGGCACGACTTTTACGAGCAGTACTTC	CASSVDRHDFYEQYF
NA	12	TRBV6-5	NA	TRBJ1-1	TGTGCCAGCAGATCTACAGGGACTGAAGCTTTCTTT	CASRSTGTEAFF
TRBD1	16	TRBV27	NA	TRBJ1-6	TGTGCCAGCAGGACCGGGACAGGGAAACCTAATTCACCCCTCCACTTT	CASRTGTGKPNSPLHF
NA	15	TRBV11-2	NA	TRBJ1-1	TGTGCCAGCAGCTTAGTTGGAGGGAGGAACACTGAAGCTTTCTTT	CASSLVGGRNTEAFF
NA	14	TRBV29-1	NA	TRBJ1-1	TGCAGCACACAGACGGACTTAGTCTTGCCTGAAGCTTTCTTT	CSTQTDLVLPEAFF
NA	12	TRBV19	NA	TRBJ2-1	TGTGCCAGTAGTATAGTGTTCGGGGAGCAGTTCTTC	CASSIVFGEQFF
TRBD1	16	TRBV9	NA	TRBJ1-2	TGTGCCAGCAGCGATTCGCCGGGACAGGGGCTTCATGGCTACACCTTC	CASSDSPGQGLHGYTF
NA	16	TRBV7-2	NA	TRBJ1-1	TGTGCCAGCAGCTTAGACTTTATTTTGATGAGCACTGAAGCTTTCTTT	CASSLDFILMSTEAFF
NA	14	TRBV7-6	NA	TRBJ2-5	TGTGCCAGCAGCCCTGGCGGGCCCCAAGAGACCCAGTACTTC	CASSPGGPQETQYF
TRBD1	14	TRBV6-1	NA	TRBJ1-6	TGTGCCAGCAGAAAGACAGGGGATAATTCACCCCTCCACTTT	CASRKTGDNSPLHF
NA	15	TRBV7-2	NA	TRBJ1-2	TGTGCCAGCAGCCCATCCGTCGGGGCTAACTATGGCTACACCTTC	CASSPSVGANYGYTF
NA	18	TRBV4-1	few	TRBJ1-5	TGCGCCAGCAGCTATAGGACAGCCAACCCTCATAGCAATCAGCCCCAGCATTTT	CASSYRTANPHSNQPQHF
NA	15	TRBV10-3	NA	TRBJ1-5	TGTGCCATCAGTGAAATTGCGGGTTCCAATCAGCCCCAGCATTTT	CAISEIAGSNQPQHF
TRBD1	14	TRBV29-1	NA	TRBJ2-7	TGCAGCGCCTCACCTGGGACAGGGGGTGACGAGCAGTACTTC	CSASPGTGGDEQYF
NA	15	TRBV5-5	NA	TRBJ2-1	TGTGCCAGCAGCTACGAACCCCGGACAGAAGGTGAGCAGTTCTTC	CASSYEPRTEGEQFF
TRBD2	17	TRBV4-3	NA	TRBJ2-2	TGCGCCAGCAGCCAAGACGTAAAGCGGGGCGCCACCGGGGAGCTGTTTTTT	CASSQDVKRGATGELFF